Only a few counts were recorded for the clone carrying this TCR beta chain. No antigen is known for it. Here immunoSEQ multiplex PCR was the method, and the copy in TCRdb shows in-frame clones only, minus some. The sample includes about 20,000 clones, roughly 88% seen only once; the top ten take roughly 36%. The data are from a study of OX40 agonist ivuxolimab in advanced cancers. Across the study: In this trial design, patients received ivuxolimab intravenously at 0.01 to 10 mg/kg every 2 weeks. Whole-study findings and limits: CD8+ T cells (on average) carried more expanded clones than CD4+ T cells. Nonresponders, in some cases, also had low normalized T-cell clonal expansion. At doses 0.1 to 3.0 mg/kg, CD4+ and CD8+ clones expanded.

The sequence derives from an adult with an advanced solid tumor such as melanoma, head and neck, liver or kidney cancer. Here the sequenced sample was CD4+ or CD8+ T cells sorted from blood, taken in a trial of the OX40 agonist ivuxolimab.

The CDR3 nucleotides are TGTGCCAGCAGCGTAGGCGGGAGGGGTGAGCAGTTCTTC. Protein: CASSVGGRGEQFF. V gene TRBV9 combines with J gene TRBJ2-1; 9 bases align to TRBD2. The junction had 1 base not matched to a gene; V was cut back by 0 bases and J by 9 bases. CDR1 and CDR2 from the germline V gene are SGDLS and YYNGEE. The length of the CDR3 is 13 residues.